What follows are 25 T cell receptor beta chains derived from one specimen sequenced in a study of cytomegalovirus exposure and HLA in healthy donors. Primers for the PCR totalled 60 Vbeta and 13 Jbeta. Data came from immunoSEQ multiplex PCR; TCRdb stores just in-frame clones and leaves some out. The sample carries approximately 79,000 clones, roughly 80% recorded once. Specimen: PBMCs. The receptors come from a woman between 40 and 55 years old in good health and CMV-seropositive.

V and J are TRBV6-5 and TRBJ2-3, with 11 bases fitting TRBD2. Germline values: CDR1 MNHEY, CDR2 SVGAGI. V shed 2 bases, J shed 6 bases, and the junction held 4 bases outside the gene matches. CDR3 length equals 15 residues. The CDR3 here is CASSYVSGRGDTQYF. The CDR3 bases are TGTGCCAGCAGTTACGTTAGCGGGAGGGGCGATACGCAGTATTTT.

The chain is built from TRBV6-1 and TRBJ2-7; the D gene is possibly TRBD1 (6 bases). Trimming shortened V by 5 bases and J by 3 bases, and 14 bases separated the two germline ends. The CDR3 has 14 amino acids. CDR1 and CDR2 (germline): MNHNS, SASEGT. CDR3 residues: CASSTRGHGYEQYF. The CDR3 DNA is TGTGCCAGCAGTACCAGGGGACATGGCTACGAGCAGTACTTC.

The chain employs TRBV5-1 and TRBJ1-3, with TRBD1 identical over 7 bases. V shed 4 bases, J shed 4 bases, and the junction held 5 bases outside the gene matches. The CDR3 is 14 residues long. In germline, CDR1 is SGHRS, CDR2 YFSETQ. The CDR3 spells CASSRGTAGNTIYF. The CDR3 nucleotides read TGCGCCAGCAGCCGCGGGACAGCCGGAAACACCATATATTTT.

This clone was counted between two and nine times. The gene calls are TRBV7-6 and TRBJ2-5, with D perhaps matching TRBD1 (6 bases). The CDR3 runs 16 residues. The V end lost 3 bases, the J end lost 2 bases, and 16 bases lay between the germline ends. The germline V gene has CDR1 SGHVS and CDR2 FNYEAQ. The CDR3 DNA reads as TGTGCCAGCAGCTTTGGACAGCTCGGTGTACAAGAGACCCAGTACTTC. Translation: CASSFGQLGVQETQYF.

The rearrangement links TRBV2 to TRBJ1-1, with TRBD1 matching 9 bases. Trimming cost V 6 bases and J 0 bases; bases outside gene matches: 2. This CDR3 comprises 14 residues. Germline CDR1 reads SNHLY; CDR2 reads FYNNEI. DNA of the CDR3: TGTGCCAGCAGGGGACAGGGCATGAACACTGAAGCTTTCTTT. Residues: CASRGQGMNTEAFF.

The V gene is TRBV5-1, the J gene TRBJ2-7; 11 bases line up with TRBD2. CDR3 size: 15 residues. The V gene end was trimmed by 7 bases and the J gene end by 3 bases; junction bases not matched to a gene: 9. Germline V gene lookup returns CDR1 SGHRS and CDR2 YFSETQ. The CDR3 region has the DNA TGCGCCAGCGGATTAGCGGGAGGGCCTCTCTACGAGCAGTACTTC. Amino acid sequence: CASGLAGGPLYEQYF.

The J gene is TRBJ2-7, the V gene TRBV27; 10 bases are shared with TRBD1. CDR3 length: 15 residues. Per the germline V gene, CDR1 is MNHEY and CDR2 is SMNVEV (reference sequence). Losses at the gene ends were 6 bases for V and 4 bases for J; bases not matched to a gene: 9. The CDR3 DNA reads as TGTGCCAGCAGGCCAGGGACAGGGGAATATTACGAGCAGTACTTC. Protein product: CASRPGTGEYYEQYF.

V gene TRBV12-5 combines with J gene TRBJ1-2; D possibly corresponds to TRBD1 (5 bases). The CDR3 has 14 amino acids. With 6 bases removed from V and 3 bases from J, the gap between germline ends came to 14 bases. Germline CDR1 LGHNT, CDR2 FRNRAP. Here the CDR3 DNA reads TGTGCTAGTGGCCCCGACAGAAACTACTATGGCTACACCTTC. It translates to CASGPDRNYYGYTF.

V is TRBV27 and J is TRBJ2-3; 12 positions match TRBD2. V lost 5 bases and J lost 4; bases outside the gene matches: 4. Germline-derived CDR1 and CDR2 are MNHEY and SMNVEV (reference sequence). The CDR3 sequence is 15 residues long. CDR3 sequence reads: CASSQLAGGPDTQYF. Here the CDR3 DNA reads TGTGCCAGCAGTCAACTAGCGGGAGGACCAGATACGCAGTATTTT.

The rearrangement links TRBV30 to TRBJ2-3; 7 nucleotides align to TRBD2. Germline CDR1 and CDR2: GTSNPN and SVGIG (reference sequence). Losses at the gene ends were 2 bases for V and 0 bases for J; bases not matched to a gene: 8. This CDR3 has 16 amino acids. This chain's CDR3 is CAWSSGIKSSTDTQYF. The CDR3 nucleotides read TGTGCCTGGAGTAGCGGGATCAAGTCTAGCACAGATACGCAGTATTTT.

In its sample, this clone was seen a few times. J is TRBJ2-5 and V is TRBV6-1; weak D call: TRBD2 (6 bases). There are 13 residues in the CDR3. The germline V gene encodes CDR1 MNHNS and CDR2 SASEGT. V was pared by 6 bases and J by 5 bases, with 13 bases between. CDR3 protein: CASSETRVETQYF. CDR3 DNA: TGTGCCAGCAGCGAGACTAGGGTGGAGACCCAGTACTTC.

The genes are TRBV28 and TRBJ1-6; 10 nucleotides agree with TRBD1. J lost 13 bases, V lost 6 bases, and 12 bases had no gene match. This CDR3 has 15 amino acids. Germline-derived CDR1 and CDR2 are MDHEN and SYDVKM. Here the CDR3 DNA reads TGTGCCAGCAGGAAATCCGGGACAGGGGTCTCTCCCCTCCACTTT. This encodes CASRKSGTGVSPLHF.

The chain uses TRBV29-1 and TRBJ2-7; TRBD2 aligns across 11 bases. J lost 6 bases, V lost 5 bases, and 24 bases had no gene match. The germline CDR1 and CDR2 sequences are SQVTM and ANQGSEA. The CDR3 totals 19 residues. In nucleotides, the CDR3 is TGCAGCGTTCCCCGAGAGGGCAGAGTCGGGACTAGCGGCATGGGCGAGCAGTACTTC. It specifies CSVPREGRVGTSGMGEQYF.

The genes are TRBV6-5 and TRBJ1-1; 9 bases align to TRBD1. This CDR3 has 15 residues. The V gene end was trimmed by 2 bases and the J gene end by 3 bases; junction bases not matched to a gene: 4. Germline CDR1 reads MNHEY; CDR2 reads SVGAGI. In DNA, the CDR3 is TGTGCCAGCAGTTACGGGACAGGGATAGACACTGAAGCTTTCTTT. Amino acid sequence: CASSYGTGIDTEAFF.

This chain uses TRBV5-4 with TRBJ2-5; tentatively, D is TRBD2 (6 bases). The germline CDR1 and CDR2 sequences are SGHNT and YYREEE (reference sequence). Trimming removed 3 bases at V and 4 bases at J, with 19 bases between. The CDR3 consists of 16 residues. The CDR3 DNA reads TGTGCCAGCAGCTCCCTAGCGTTCACCGAGAGAGAGACCCAGTACTTC. It is translated as CASSSLAFTERETQYF.

This rearrangement joins TRBV30 to TRBJ1-6; maybe TRBD1 (5 bases). The CDR3 covers 17 residues. With 0 bases removed from V and 5 bases from J, the gap between germline ends came to 17 bases. In germline, CDR1 is GTSNPN, CDR2 SVGIG (reference sequence). CDR3 in amino acids: CAWSVTHGGSDNSPLHF. The CDR3 DNA follows: TGTGCCTGGAGTGTCACTCACGGGGGTTCGGATAATTCACCCCTCCACTTT.

The sample holds a few counts of this clone. The chain recombines TRBV11-2 with TRBJ2-7; 14 bases agree with TRBD2. The V gene end was trimmed by 6 bases and the J gene end by 3 bases; junction bases not matched to a gene: 13. CDR1 is SGHAT, CDR2 FQNNGV, per germline. The CDR3 extends over 18 amino acids. CDR3 bases: TGTGCCAGCAGTCTTAACCTAGGGACTAGCGGGAGTATCTACGAGCAGTACTTC. Its protein is CASSLNLGTSGSIYEQYF.

V is TRBV5-6 and J is TRBJ2-5; the match to TRBD2 covers 11 bases. Germline trimming cut 2 bases from V and 2 bases from J; bases unmatched to any gene: 11. This CDR3 comprises 18 residues. In germline, CDR1 is SGHDT, CDR2 YYEEEE. CDR3 residues: CASSFVIAGGSGQETQYF. DNA of the CDR3: TGTGCCAGCAGCTTTGTGATAGCGGGGGGGTCGGGGCAAGAGACCCAGTACTTC. Filled out from reference TRBV5-6 and TRBJ2-5, the complete variable domain reads DAGVTQSPTHLIKTRGQQVTLRCSPKSGHDTVSWYQQALGQGPQFIFQYYEEEERQRGNFPDRFSGHQFPNYSSELNVNALLLGDSALYLCASSFVIAGGSGQETQYFGPGTRLLVL.

The chain has TRBV6-5 and TRBJ2-3; D is ambiguous. V shed 0 bases and J shed 6 bases, with 13 bases lying between them. The CDR3 loop spans 15 amino acids. Germline V gene lookup returns CDR1 MNHEY and CDR2 SVGAGI. In DNA, the CDR3 is TGTGCCAGCAGTTACTCCCCAGATTTGATGGATACGCAGTATTTT. The encoded protein is CASSYSPDLMDTQYF.

The rearrangement uses TRBV7-7 and TRBJ2-5, with D maybe TRBD2 (6 bases). The germline V gene encodes CDR1 SSHAT and CDR2 FNYEAQ (reference sequence). The CDR3 has 16 residues. Trimming took 1 base from V and 2 from J, leaving 14 bases between them. The CDR3 loop is CASSLGRLGGQETQYF. The CDR3 DNA follows: TGTGCCAGCAGCTTAGGGAGGCTGGGGGGACAAGAGACCCAGTACTTC. Full variable domain (missing parts from reference TRBV7-7 and TRBJ2-5): GAGVSQSPRYKVTKRGQDVTLRCDPISSHATLYWYQQALGQGPEFLTYFNYEAQPDKSGLPSDRFSAERPEGSISTLTIQRTEQRDSAMYRCASSLGRLGGQETQYFGPGTRLLVL.

The gene calls are TRBV19 and TRBJ1-5; D remains unclear. From germline, CDR1 is LNHDA and CDR2 SQIVND (reference sequence). The ends were cut back, 8 bases at V and 0 bases at J, with 14 bases in the middle. The CDR3 totals 15 residues. CDR3 in amino acids: CASVGGRNSNQPQHF. The CDR3 DNA reads as TGTGCCAGTGTTGGAGGCAGAAATAGCAATCAGCCCCAGCATTTT.

V usage is TRBV29-1 and J usage is TRBJ2-7, with 11 bases identical to TRBD2. V trimming: 5 bases; J trimming: 5 bases; junction bases outside the gene matches: 5. Germline CDR1 SQVTM, CDR2 ANQGSEA. The CDR3 contains 13 residues. CDR3 bases: TGCAGCGTTCTCGCTAGCGGGAGGCACGAGCAGTACTTC. Translating gives CSVLASGRHEQYF.

The chain links TRBV10-3 to TRBJ1-1; no firm D call. From germline, CDR1 is ENHRY and CDR2 SYGVKD. Trimming removed 8 bases from V and 1 base from J, with 11 bases in between. CDR3 length equals 13 residues. The CDR3 DNA sequence: TGTGCCATCGAACAGACCAAGAACACTGAAGCTTTCTTT. Translating gives CAIEQTKNTEAFF.

This clone showed up just a few times. The chain combines TRBV7-6 with TRBJ2-3, with TRBD2 matching over 8 bases. The ends lost 5 bases at V and 4 bases at J; junction bases unmatched: 8. Germline assignment: CDR1 SGHVS and CDR2 FNYEAQ. The CDR3 spans 15 residues. The CDR3 DNA is TGTGCCAGCAGCGGTAGAGCGGGGGTAGCAGATACGCAGTATTTT. Protein product: CASSGRAGVADTQYF.

V is TRBV6-5 and J is TRBJ2-5, with D tentatively TRBD1 (5 bases). The V gene's germline CDR1 is MNHEY and CDR2 SVGAGI. Between the trimmed V and J ends, which lost 4 bases and 2 bases, there was a span of 14 bases. The CDR3 covers 15 residues. In nucleotides, the CDR3 is TGTGCCAGCAGTTTAAGTGCAGGGTGGCAAGAGACCCAGTACTTC. This codes for CASSLSAGWQETQYF.